The source of this T cell receptor (beta chain) is a study of CD8+ T cells in alopecia areata. About this clone: The antigen remains undetermined.

The CDR3 is 17 residues long. CDR1 MGHRA and CDR2 YSYEKL come from the germline V gene. Trimming shortened V by 2 bases and J by 1 base, and 17 bases separated the two germline ends. Treatment here: oral pan-JAK inhibitor, 5-10 mg twice daily. Both CD4+ and CD8+ T cells were separated by sorting PBMCs. RNA extraction and reverse transcription yielded cDNA as sequencing template. This table comes from immunoSEQ multiplex PCR, and its TCRdb copy is limited to in-frame clones, with some not included. The sample yields under 350,000 clones, 55% to 70% seen once. Study results and caveats: Tofacitinib produced a significant decrease in scalp clonality and in expanded CD8+ clones among the top 100.

This TCR came from a human donor with alopecia areata. The sequencing used CD4+ T cells sorted from blood, collected at week 24, from a patient treated with tofacitinib. V usage is TRBV4-1 and J usage is TRBJ2-5; D gene uncertain. DNA of the CDR3: TGCGCCAGCAGCCAAACTATTTCTAGTCCGGGCCAAGAGACCCAGTACTTC. This translates into CASSQTISSPGQETQYF.